This is a list of T cell receptor beta chains from one sample in a study of blood T cell repertoires in COVID-19. Assay: immunoSEQ multiplex PCR; the TCRdb copy retains only in-frame clones and omits some. The sample records some 200,000 clones, 84% being singletons. The sequencing input was peripheral blood. The origin of the receptors is a man in his forties or fifties with active or convalescent COVID-19. The CDR3 runs from the conserved cysteine through the conserved F or W. D genes are given only for firm matches. Only part of the rows carry a size: once, few, many, or a class if the clone is expanded.

j_call clone_size v_call d_call cdr3_nt cdr3_aa
TRBJ2-5 - TRBV6-5 TRBD1 TGTGCCAGCAGTTACACCAACAGGGGTGGTAGGGAGACCCAGTACTTC CASSYTNRGGRETQYF
TRBJ2-1 - TRBV24-1 TRBD2 TGTGCCACCAGTGATCAACTAGCGGGAGTGACCAATGAGCAGTTCTTC CATSDQLAGVTNEQFF
TRBJ2-5 - TRBV28 TRBD1 TGTGCCAGCAGTTTTCCGGGACAGGGGATGGCGGAGACCCAGTACTTC CASSFPGQGMAETQYF
TRBJ1-2 - TRBV5-1 - TGCGCCAGCAGCGACCACACAGGAGTAGGTGGCTACACCTTC CASSDHTGVGGYTF
TRBJ2-3 - TRBV7-9 TRBD2 TGTGCCAGCAGATTAGCTGGGACTAGCGGGAGAGCCCTTGGTACGCAGTATTTT CASRLAGTSGRALGTQYF
TRBJ2-5 - TRBV11-2 - TGTGCCAGCAGCAAAGGGGCTCAAGAGACCCAGTACTTC CASSKGAQETQYF
TRBJ1-4 - TRBV12-3/TRBV12-4 - TGTGCCAGCAGTAGACGGGGGAATGAAAAACTGTTTTTT CASSRRGNEKLFF
TRBJ1-1 - TRBV18 - TGTGCCAGCTCACCACAAGGGGCGGGGTTGGTCACTGAAGCTTTCTTT CASSPQGAGLVTEAFF
TRBJ2-2 few TRBV7-9 - TGTGCCAGCAGCTTAAATACTATGCGAACCGGGGAGCTGTTTTTT CASSLNTMRTGELFF
TRBJ2-7 - TRBV7-9 TRBD2 TGTGCCAGCAGCTTCCCGAAAGGGACTAGCTACGAGCAGTACTTC CASSFPKGTSYEQYF
TRBJ2-7 - TRBV12-3/TRBV12-4 TRBD1 TGTGCCAGCAGTTGGACAGGTGTATACGAGCAGTACTTC CASSWTGVYEQYF
TRBJ2-3 - TRBV5-4 TRBD2 TGTGCCAGCAGTTCTAGCGGGACTAGCACAGATACGCAGTATTTT CASSSSGTSTDTQYF
TRBJ1-1 - TRBV6-6 - TGTGCCAGCAACCAACCATATCTACTGAACACTGAAGCTTTCTTT CASNQPYLLNTEAFF
TRBJ1-4 - TRBV4-3 - TGCGCCAGCAGCCAAGAAGTCGCTATGGCTAATGAAAAACTGTTTTTT CASSQEVAMANEKLFF
TRBJ2-7 - TRBV7-9 TRBD2 TGTGCCAGCAGCCCCCCCCAAGCGGGAGGGTGGGAGCAGTACTTC CASSPPQAGGWEQYF
TRBJ2-5 once TRBV7-2 - TGTGCCAGCAGCTTAGCACTCTACAGGGTTGAAGAGACCCAGTACTTC CASSLALYRVEETQYF
TRBJ2-3 - TRBV7-7 - TGTGCTAGCAGCTTTGGGCAGGGGCTGGGAGATACGCAGTATTTT CASSFGQGLGDTQYF
TRBJ2-3 - TRBV9 TRBD2 TGTGCCAGCAGCCTTTCCCGAGCGGGAGAAGCAGATACGCAGTATTTT CASSLSRAGEADTQYF
TRBJ2-3 - TRBV6-6 - TGTGCCAGCAGTTACTCCAGGAGCACAGATACGCAGTATTTT CASSYSRSTDTQYF
TRBJ1-6 - TRBV9 TRBD1 TGTGCCAGCAGCCAGACAGGGAGAGGAGGATCACCCCTCCACTTT CASSQTGRGGSPLHF
TRBJ2-2 - TRBV7-9 - TGTGCCAGCAGCTTACTAACCGGGACACACACCGGGGAGCTGTTTTTT CASSLLTGTHTGELFF
TRBJ2-7 few TRBV24-1 TRBD1 TGTGCCACCAGCACCGGGACAGGGGTTATTGGCGAGCAGTACTTC CATSTGTGVIGEQYF
TRBJ2-7 - TRBV29-1 - TGCAGCGTTGAAGATCTCTACGAGCAGTACTTC CSVEDLYEQYF
TRBJ2-3 - TRBV7-9 TRBD2 TGTGCCAGCAGCTCGGAGGGACTAGCGGGCGCCACAGATACGCAGTATTTT CASSSEGLAGATDTQYF
TRBJ1-1 few TRBV11-2 - TGTGCCAGCAGCTTAGAGTTTCGGCAGGTGCGAACTGAAGCTTTCTTT CASSLEFRQVRTEAFF